This paragraph covers one T cell receptor (beta chain) sequence. The CDR3 extends over 15 amino acids. Germline CDR1 SGHKS, CDR2 YYEKEE (reference sequence). Deletions cut 2 bases from V and 0 bases from J, with 9 bases between. This sample was taken from a study of blood T cell repertoires in COVID-19. Study details: Sites in the United States, Italy and Spain provided acute and convalescent COVID-19 samples.

Clones were sequenced by immunoSEQ multiplex PCR, and TCRdb holds only the in-frame ones, with some missing. Here the sample spans 150,000 or so clones, more than 75% being singletons. Those who participated ranged in age from roughly 18 to 95 years and resided in 24 US areas. Recovered status applied to Cohort 3 donors who had two consecutive negative PCRs. It also applied to those with clearance or with symptom resolution. The V gene is TRBV5-5, the J gene TRBJ1-5; a weak D match, TRBD1 (6 bases). The source of this sequence is a woman between 50 and 59 years old who had recovered from COVID-19. What was sequenced was PBMCs or T cells enriched from blood (not recorded which). CDR3 sequence reads: CASSFTGNSNQPQHF. Written as DNA, the CDR3 is TGTGCCAGCAGCTTTACAGGGAATAGCAATCAGCCCCAGCATTTT.